This T cell receptor (beta chain) was captured in a study of cytomegalovirus exposure and HLA in healthy donors. Study summary: Counted in an early data release were tens of millions of unique TCRs from HLA-typed donors. Overall study results and limits: A likely sequencing artifact accounted for one observed cluster of highly shared sequence variants. In most subjects, TCR beta sequences reportedly gave accurate predictions of HLA-A and HLA-B alleles.

Of note for this clone: Its antigen is undetermined.

A multiplex PCR was run with 60 Vbeta primers and 13 Jbeta primers. Assay used: immunoSEQ multiplex PCR; TCRdb lists only in-frame clones, some missing. Among 120,000 to 150,000 clones listed, around three quarters were seen once. The CDR3 has 13 residues. Germline V lookup: CDR1 SGHAT, CDR2 FQNNGV. Trimming left V 5 bases short and J 1 base short, with 9 bases between. The TCR originated in a man aged 35 to 55 in good health and CMV-seropositive. The J gene is TRBJ2-7, the V gene TRBV11-2; weak D call: TRBD2 (5 bases). The sample was PBMCs. The CDR3 protein is CASSRGPSYEQYF. CDR3 nucleotide sequence: TGTGCCAGCAGCCGCGGGCCTTCCTACGAGCAGTACTTC.